One and the same sample provided the 23 T cell receptor beta chains below, sequenced in a study of beta chain features in type 1 diabetes. Expressed TCRB transcripts were sequenced, since all the RNA that had been isolated was reverse transcribed. Some clones are missing from TCRdb's copy, which holds only in-frame ones; the method was immunoSEQ multiplex PCR. In the table there are 220,000 or so clones, 55% to 70% of which are singletons. Sequencing input: naive CD4+ T cells from blood. These receptors originate from a young man in good health.

The chain employs TRBV15 and TRBJ2-1; 9 nucleotides agree with TRBD1. The CDR3 loop spans 16 amino acids. The V and J ends lost 2 bases and 4 bases, in that order; junction bases with no gene match: 6. Germline V gene lookup returns CDR1 LNHNV and CDR2 YYDKDF (reference sequence). The CDR3 reads CATSRNDRGIYNEQFF. In DNA form, the CDR3 reads TGTGCCACCAGCAGAAACGACAGGGGGATATACAATGAGCAGTTCTTC.

The table lists this clone with a few counts. This chain joins TRBV13 and TRBJ2-1, with D perhaps matching TRBD1 (6 bases). Trimming took off 6 bases at V and 3 bases at J, with 21 bases between the two ends. There are 17 residues in the CDR3. Germline CDR1 PRHDT, CDR2 FYEKMQ (reference sequence). CDR3 sequence reads: CASRPPSPGHLYNEQFF. The CDR3 coding sequence is TGTGCCAGCAGACCCCCATCCCCGGGACACCTCTACAATGAGCAGTTCTTC.

The chain joins TRBV15 to TRBJ2-5, with TRBD2 matching over 13 bases. With the DNA end fitting TRBJ2-7 better, the J assignment may be wrong. The CDR3 loop spans 16 amino acids. Germline CDR1 and CDR2: LNHNV and YYDKDF (reference sequence). The CDR3 sequence is CATSRAGLAGVYEQYF. The CDR3 DNA reads as TGTGCCACCAGCAGAGCCGGACTAGCGGGAGTTTACGAGCAGTACTTC.

This sequence joins TRBV30 and TRBJ2-1; D may be TRBD1 (6 bases). The CDR3 contains 13 residues. Trimming cost V 3 bases and J 4 bases, with 10 bases left between them. Germline values: CDR1 GTSNPN, CDR2 SVGIG (reference sequence). CDR3 coding DNA: TGTGCCTGGAGGAGGGACACTTACAATGAGCAGTTCTTC. Protein product: CAWRRDTYNEQFF. Full variable domain (remainder filled in from reference TRBV30 and TRBJ2-1): SQTIHQWPATLVQPVGSPLSLECTVEGTSNPNLYWYRQAAGRGLQLLFYSVGIGQISSEVPQNLSASRPQDRQFILSSKKLLLSDSGFYLCAWRRDTYNEQFFGPGTRLTVL.

V gene TRBV4-3 combines with J gene TRBJ2-1, with TRBD2 identical over 8 bases. The J segment lost 7 bases and the V segment lost 4 bases, leaving 9 bases of the junction unmatched. This CDR3 is 15 amino acids long. Looked up from germline, CDR1 is LGHNA and CDR2 is YSLEER. CDR3 sequence reads: CASSLWDGRGNEQFF. The DNA for the CDR3 is TGCGCCAGCAGCCTCTGGGACGGGAGGGGGAATGAGCAGTTCTTC.

The chain uses TRBV14 and TRBJ2-5, with D perhaps TRBD1 or TRBD2 (5 bases each). V was cut by 0 bases and J by 3 bases, with 14 bases left in between. The CDR3 runs 16 residues. The germline CDR1 and CDR2 sequences are SGHDN and FVKESK. CDR3 loop: CASSQEGWDGKETQYF. CDR3 bases: TGTGCCAGCAGCCAAGAGGGGTGGGACGGAAAAGAGACCCAGTACTTC.

CDR3 DNA sequence: TGTGCCAGTAACCTACGGGACGGTCAAAGCCAAGAGACCCAGTACTTC. Its protein product is CASNLRDGQSQETQYF. The chain recombines TRBV9 with TRBJ2-5; D may be TRBD1 or TRBD2 (5 bases each). Trimming stripped 8 bases from V and 1 base from J, with 21 bases between. CDR3 length equals 16 residues. Germline loops: CDR1 SGDLS, CDR2 YYNGEE.

V gene TRBV30 combines with J gene TRBJ2-2; D gene uncertain. The CDR3 totals 14 residues. Germline-derived CDR1 and CDR2 are GTSNPN and SVGIG (reference sequence). Deletions cut 0 bases from V and 10 bases from J, with 15 bases between. CDR3 in DNA: TGTGCCTGGAGTGTACCAGAGGCGACTGCGGAGCTGTTTTTT. Amino acid sequence: CAWSVPEATAELFF.

This clone was counted a single time. V gene TRBV29-1 combines with J gene TRBJ2-5, with 7 nucleotides matching TRBD2. The CDR3 is 12 residues long. Germline V lookup: CDR1 SQVTM, CDR2 ANQGSEA. V was pared by 8 bases and J by 5 bases, with 8 bases of the junction left unmatched. CDR3 DNA: TGCAGCATAGGACTAGTCGGGGAGACCCAGTACTTC. This encodes CSIGLVGETQYF.

This clone appeared a single time. J is TRBJ1-2 and V is TRBV30; 9 nucleotides match TRBD1. V was pared by 3 bases and J by 7 bases, with 3 bases of the junction left unmatched. The CDR3 consists of 12 residues. Germline V gene lookup returns CDR1 GTSNPN and CDR2 SVGIG (reference sequence). Written as DNA, the CDR3 is TGTGCCTGGAGCGGGACAGGGTCTGGCTACACCTTC. This translates into CAWSGTGSGYTF.

The V and J genes are TRBV15 and TRBJ2-7; D gene ambiguous. This CDR3 region has 15 residues. Germline lookup yields CDR1 LNHNV and CDR2 YYDKDF (reference sequence). Between the trimmed V and J ends, which lost 0 bases and 0 bases, there was a span of 9 bases. The CDR3 DNA sequence: TGTGCCACCAGCAGAGATAATGGTGGCTCCTACGAGCAGTACTTC. Protein sequence: CATSRDNGGSYEQYF.

The chain uses TRBV29-1 and TRBJ1-2; D remains unclear. The CDR3 has 12 amino acids. The V gene's germline CDR1 is SQVTM and CDR2 ANQGSEA. V was pared by 2 bases and J by 2 bases, with 6 bases between. For the CDR3, the DNA is TGCAGCGTTGAAAGGCAGAACTATGGCTACACCTTC. This codes for CSVERQNYGYTF.

The chain uses TRBV18 and TRBJ1-1, with 7 bases lining up with TRBD1. From germline, CDR1 is KGHSH and CDR2 LQKENI. This CDR3 has 14 residues. V lost 6 bases to trimming and J lost 5 bases; unmatched junction nucleotides: 9. CDR3 loop: CASSQQGRITEAFF. CDR3 nucleotide sequence: TGTGCCAGCTCCCAACAGGGGAGAATAACTGAAGCTTTCTTT.

The CDR3 here is CASSAVTYEQYF. CDR3 nucleotides: TGTGCCAGTAGCGCGGTAACCTACGAGCAGTACTTC. The chain has TRBV19 and TRBJ2-7; the D is unclear. There are 12 residues in the CDR3. Trimming took off 6 bases at V and 2 bases at J, with 8 bases between the two ends. In germline, CDR1 is LNHDA, CDR2 SQIVND (reference sequence).

This clone turned up a few times. CDR3 amino acids: CAWSRLAGFQETQYF. CDR3 nucleotides: TGTGCCTGGAGTCGGCTAGCGGGATTTCAAGAGACCCAGTACTTC. The chain uses TRBV30 and TRBJ2-5, with 9 bases aligning to TRBD2. CDR1 GTSNPN and CDR2 SVGIG come from the germline V gene (reference sequence). The ends lost 2 bases at V and 2 bases at J; junction bases unmatched: 6. The CDR3 covers 15 residues.

The chain recombines TRBV11-2 with TRBJ2-5; D perhaps matches TRBD2 (5 bases). Per germline, CDR1 SGHAT and CDR2 FQNNGV. The CDR3 spans 14 residues. Trimming removed 5 bases at V and 5 bases at J, with 15 bases between. CDR3 in DNA: TGTGCCAGCAGCCCACGGACTGGCGGGGAGACCCAGTACTTC. Protein: CASSPRTGGETQYF.

Notes on this clone: Other DNA sequences from this sample encode an identical CDR3 as well. This chain connects TRBV30 to TRBJ1-2; no reliable D call. The CDR3 is made up of 13 amino acids. Germline CDR1 GTSNPN, CDR2 SVGIG (reference sequence). V was pared by 0 bases and J by 2 bases, with 7 bases between. CDR3 DNA: TGTGCCTGGAGTGTACAACTGAACTATGGCTACACCTTC. This encodes CAWSVQLNYGYTF.

In the case of this clone: This sample also contains other DNA sequences that code for the same CDR3. The chain links TRBV7-9 to TRBJ1-2; D is possibly TRBD1 (6 bases). CDR3 length: 12 residues. CDR1 is SEHNR and CDR2 is FQNEAQ in the germline V gene (reference sequence). With 4 bases removed from V and 3 bases from J, the gap between germline ends came to 6 bases. CDR3 nucleotides: TGTGCCAGCAGCTGGACAGACTATGGCTACACCTTC. Its protein product is CASSWTDYGYTF.

The chain couples TRBV5-1 to TRBJ2-2; no firm D call. The CDR3 loop spans 16 amino acids. The V end was cut by 0 bases, the J end by 0 bases, with 9 bases between. The germline V gene encodes CDR1 SGHRS and CDR2 YFSETQ. DNA for the CDR3: TGCGCCAGCAGCTTGGAAAGACGCACGAACACCGGGGAGCTGTTTTTT. Protein product: CASSLERRTNTGELFF.

V and J are TRBV4-3 and TRBJ1-1; 9 bases line up with TRBD1. This CDR3 spans 16 amino acids. The trim removed 0 bases at V and 0 bases at J, leaving 2 bases unmatched. Germline assignment: CDR1 LGHNA and CDR2 YSLEER. CDR3 sequence: CASSQEGTGLNTEAFF. CDR3 sequence (DNA): TGCGCCAGCAGCCAAGAGGGGACAGGGTTGAACACTGAAGCTTTCTTT.

This clone occurred once. The gene calls are TRBV2 and TRBJ2-6; 9 nucleotides align to TRBD1. Unmatched junction bases numbered 4, after V lost 4 bases and J lost 3 bases. The CDR3 is 16 residues long. Germline V CDR1 and CDR2: SNHLY, FYNNEI. CDR3 amino acids: CASSVDRGSGANVLTF. The CDR3 DNA is TGTGCCAGCAGTGTGGACAGGGGTAGTGGGGCCAACGTCCTGACTTTC.

The gene calls are TRBV13 and TRBJ2-7; no reliable D call. The CDR3 covers 15 residues. V dropped 5 bases and J dropped 0 bases, with 14 bases sitting between them. CDR1 is PRHDT and CDR2 is FYEKMQ in the germline V gene (reference sequence). The CDR3 sequence is CASSQDGGNSYEQYF. DNA of the CDR3: TGTGCCAGCAGCCAAGACGGCGGAAACTCCTACGAGCAGTACTTC.

The rearrangement uses TRBV11-2 and TRBJ2-3, with 8 bases aligning to TRBD2. CDR3 length equals 18 residues. V was clipped by 5 bases and J by 0 bases; unmatched bases: 13. Germline V gene sequence: CDR1 SGHAT, CDR2 FQNNGV. CDR3 DNA sequence: TGTGCCAGCAGCGGAGTAGCGGGGTTAATATCAAGCACAGATACGCAGTATTTT. Amino acid sequence: CASSGVAGLISSTDTQYF.